This passage covers 21 T cell receptor beta chains from one sample sequenced in a study of cytomegalovirus exposure and HLA in healthy donors (dated by TCRdb to the late 2010s). Libraries came from the immunoSEQ multiplex PCR assay. The multiplex PCR relied on a mix of 60 forward primers for TCR Vbeta segments and 13 reverse primers for TCR Jbeta segments. This immuneACCESS table, as held by TCRdb, lists in-frame sequences with V and J called but not all clones. Of the missing ones, under half trace to an unresolved V gene in checked studies; the others have no known cause. The sample table gives 200,000 to 250,000 clones. The top ten hold roughly 1.1% of the sample. The sequenced sample was PBMCs. The receptors stem from a girl aged 2 to 10 in good health and CMV-seropositive.

The chain carries TRBV6-1 and TRBJ2-7, with 9 positions matching TRBD1. J lost 4 bases, V lost 5 bases, and 6 bases had no gene match. The germline V gene has CDR1 MNHNS and CDR2 SASEGT. The CDR3 extends over 14 amino acids. The CDR3 reads CASSTRQGGYEQYF. CDR3 sequence (DNA): TGTGCCAGCAGTACCAGACAGGGGGGGTACGAGCAGTACTTC.

The rearrangement uses TRBV2 and TRBJ2-5; 7 bases agree with TRBD2. The CDR3 has 12 residues. In germline, CDR1 is SNHLY, CDR2 FYNNEI. V shed 6 bases and J 5 bases; nucleotides not matched to a gene: 3. CDR3 DNA: TGTGCCAGCAGGGGGGAGGGGGAGACCCAGTACTTC. Translation: CASRGEGETQYF.

V usage is TRBV25-1 and J usage is TRBJ1-5, with 7 bases matching TRBD1. The CDR3 runs 16 residues. J gave up 0 bases and V 2 bases, and 4 bases lay outside the gene matches. The germline V gene has CDR1 MGHDK and CDR2 SYGVNS. The CDR3, as DNA: TGTGCCAGCAGTGAAGGGGACAGTTATAGCAATCAGCCCCAGCATTTT. It codes for CASSEGDSYSNQPQHF.

The J gene is TRBJ1-1, the V gene TRBV14; a weak D match, TRBD1 (5 bases). This CDR3 is built from 15 residues. In germline, CDR1 is SGHDN, CDR2 FVKESK. V gave up 0 bases and J gave up 6 bases, with 14 bases separating them. Here the CDR3 reads CASSQDWGSSPEAFF. In DNA, the CDR3 is TGTGCCAGCAGCCAAGATTGGGGCTCTAGTCCTGAAGCTTTCTTT.

The DNA for the CDR3 is TGTGCCAGCAGTGTCGGGACAGCGACGACAGATACGCAGTATTTT. Translation: CASSVGTATTDTQYF. The chain uses TRBV14 and TRBJ2-3; 7 bases align to TRBD1. V was clipped by 6 bases and J by 3 bases; unmatched bases: 9. Germline CDR1 is SGHDN and CDR2 is FVKESK. The CDR3 has 15 residues.

The rearrangement uses TRBV11-2 and TRBJ2-2; tentatively, D is TRBD2 (6 bases). Trimming cost V 5 bases and J 7 bases, with 20 bases left between them. Germline assignment: CDR1 SGHAT and CDR2 FQNNGV. The CDR3 covers 16 residues. Written as DNA, the CDR3 is TGTGCCAGCAGCCCCGAGGGCGGGGTAGTCAGCGGGGAGCTGTTTTTT. Residues: CASSPEGGVVSGELFF. Complete variable domain (other parts from reference TRBV11-2 and TRBJ2-2): EAGVAQSPRYKIIEKRQSVAFWCNPISGHATLYWYQQILGQGPKLLIQFQNNGVVDDSQLPKDRFSAERLKGVDSTLKIQPAKLEDSAVYLCASSPEGGVVSGELFFGEGSRLTVL.

V is TRBV7-9 and J is TRBJ2-7, with a possible D match to TRBD1 (6 bases). Trimming left V 1 base short and J 3 bases short, with 25 bases between. The CDR3 spans 19 residues. Germline CDR1 SEHNR, CDR2 FQNEAQ (reference sequence). The CDR3 sequence is CASSLVWNRAQEVHYEQYF. The CDR3 nucleotides are TGTGCCAGCAGCTTAGTATGGAACAGGGCCCAAGAGGTACACTACGAGCAGTACTTC.

The V gene is TRBV23-1, the J gene TRBJ1-1; possible D gene TRBD1, 6 bases. TRBV23-1 belongs to the ORF category, with a function that is uncertain. V was pared by 2 bases and J by 5 bases, with 9 bases between. The CDR3 has 13 residues. CDR3 sequence (DNA): TGCGCCAGCAGTCAAACAGGGTGGACTGAAGCTTTCTTT. It yields the protein CASSQTGWTEAFF.

The chain recombines TRBV27 with TRBJ2-2, with a tentative D call TRBD1 (6 bases). The CDR3 has 18 amino acids. Trimming stripped 3 bases from V and 5 bases from J, with 22 bases between. Germline V lookup: CDR1 MNHEY, CDR2 SMNVEV (reference sequence). As DNA, the CDR3 is TGTGCCAGCAGTTTCTCCGGGACATTGGGGCAACCTACCGGGGAGCTGTTTTTT. Translated: CASSFSGTLGQPTGELFF.

This CDR3 is CASSPTSGSSQEQFF. CDR3 DNA: TGTGCCAGCAGTCCGACTAGCGGGAGTTCTCAGGAGCAGTTCTTC. The chain combines TRBV28 with TRBJ2-1; 12 bases map to TRBD2. This CDR3 spans 15 amino acids. V gave up 5 bases and J gave up 10 bases; unmatched junction bases: 9. Germline lookup yields CDR1 MDHEN and CDR2 SYDVKM.

The gene calls are TRBV27 and TRBJ1-1; D is unresolved. Between the trimmed V and J ends, which lost 2 bases and 5 bases, there was a span of 9 bases. The CDR3 is 13 amino acids. CDR1 and CDR2 (germline): MNHEY, SMNVEV (reference sequence). CDR3 coding DNA: TGTGCCAGCAGTTTAGGGGAGGAGACTGAAGCTTTCTTT. Translated, it gives CASSLGEETEAFF.

The chain joins TRBV13 to TRBJ2-2, with no clear D. V dropped 4 bases and J dropped 3 bases, with 3 bases sitting between them. CDR3 length: 12 residues. CDR1 and CDR2 from the germline V gene are PRHDT and FYEKMQ (reference sequence). The DNA of the CDR3 is TGTGCCAGCAGCTCGTACACCGGGGAGCTGTTTTTT. This sequence encodes CASSSYTGELFF.

J is TRBJ2-7 and V is TRBV28; 10 bases agree with TRBD2. Germline CDR1 is MDHEN and CDR2 is SYDVKM. V lost 7 bases and J lost 10; bases outside the gene matches: 16. This CDR3 is built from 15 residues. This CDR3 is CASTTGTSVKTGQYF. CDR3 bases: TGTGCCAGCACGACCGGGACTAGCGTGAAGACGGGCCAGTACTTC. Full variable domain (missing parts from reference TRBV28 and TRBJ2-7): DVKVTQSSRYLVKRTGEKVFLECVQDMDHENMFWYRQDPGLGLRLIYFSYDVKMKEKGDIPEGYSVSREKKERFSLILESASTNQTSMYLCASTTGTSVKTGQYFGPGTRLTVT.

CDR3 bases: TGTGCCAGCAGCTTTAGCGGGGAAGCCTACGAGCAGTACTTC. Translated, it gives CASSFSGEAYEQYF. The rearrangement links TRBV7-2 to TRBJ2-7; 8 bases fit TRBD2. The V segment lost 3 bases and the J segment 2 bases; nucleotides outside the gene matches: 3. From germline, CDR1 is SGHTA and CDR2 FQGNSA. This CDR3 comprises 14 residues.

The chain is built from TRBV19 and TRBJ2-2; no clear D gene. V shed 0 bases and J shed 10 bases, with 21 bases lying between them. The CDR3 runs 17 residues. Germline V gene sequence: CDR1 LNHDA, CDR2 SQIVND (reference sequence). The CDR3 loop is CASSIDPSGTWAEELFF. DNA for the CDR3: TGTGCCAGTAGTATAGACCCGAGTGGAACTTGGGCCGAGGAGCTGTTTTTT.

The CDR3 coding sequence is TGTGCCAGCAGTCCAGCCGGGTCAAAACAAGGCTACACCTTC. The encoded protein is CASSPAGSKQGYTF. This chain joins TRBV6-5 and TRBJ1-2, with D hard to call. V was shortened by 5 bases and J by 8 bases, with 18 bases between the two germline ends. The CDR3 is 14 residues long. Looked up from germline, CDR1 is MNHEY and CDR2 is SVGAGI.

The V and J genes are TRBV7-8 and TRBJ1-6, with a tentative D call TRBD1 (6 bases). V gave up 5 bases and J gave up 4 bases, with 18 bases separating them. Germline CDR1 reads SGHVS; CDR2 reads FQNEAQ. The CDR3 has 17 residues. The CDR3 is CASSAGGLGGYNSPLHF. CDR3 DNA sequence: TGTGCCAGCAGCGCTGGGGGTCTAGGGGGATATAATTCACCCCTCCACTTT.

With regard to this clone: Germline is not matched at one junction end, which may reflect a read error. This sample includes further DNA sequences coding for the same CDR3. The rearrangement joins TRBV7-9 to TRBJ2-1, with D uncertain. Germline CDR1 SEHNR, CDR2 FQNEAQ (reference sequence). This CDR3 region has 10 residues. CDR3 sequence (DNA): TGTGCCAGCTCCTACGATGAGCAGTTCTTC. Translation gives CASSYDEQFF.

This chain connects TRBV6-1 to TRBJ2-5; TRBD1 matches 7 bases. Germline values: CDR1 MNHNS, CDR2 SASEGT. The CDR3 is 15 amino acids. V shed 10 bases, J shed 5 bases, and the junction held 16 bases outside the gene matches. CDR3: CATNEQGPGLETQYF. DNA of the CDR3: TGTGCCACCAACGAACAGGGGCCGGGCTTGGAGACCCAGTACTTC.

This chain links TRBV5-1 with TRBJ2-5; perhaps TRBD1 as D (6 bases). Germline assignment: CDR1 SGHRS and CDR2 YFSETQ. The ends were cut back, 1 base at V and 6 bases at J, with 10 bases in the middle. The CDR3 runs 13 residues. CDR3 residues: CASSLTGRQTQYF. CDR3 DNA sequence: TGCGCCAGCAGCTTGACAGGGCGGCAGACCCAGTACTTC.

V is TRBV5-1 and J is TRBJ1-5, with D possibly matching TRBD1 (5 bases). The germline V gene encodes CDR1 SGHRS and CDR2 YFSETQ. Trimming stripped 5 bases from V and 6 bases from J, with 12 bases between. This CDR3 region has 13 residues. For the CDR3, the DNA is TGCGCCAGCAGTCCCCAGGGCGGTCAGCCCCAGCATTTT. Translating it yields CASSPQGGQPQHF.